What follows are 10 T cell receptor beta chains derived from one specimen sequenced in a study of CXCR3-negative and CXCR3-positive naive CD8 T cells. Study conclusions and caveats: Against CXCR3-negative naive cells, CXCR3-positive naive cells showed more hydrophobic TRB CDR3s.

What these receptors recognize is not known. In preparing the TRB cDNA libraries, 5' RACE with UMI labels was used. TCRdb re-called the 5' RACE reads; one entry per CDR3 protein, DNA not given. The ten most abundant clones cover approximately 0.67% of a sample with roughly 80,000 distinct CDR3 sequences. Material for sequencing was naive CXCR3+ CD8+ T cells from blood. This sample's subset: CD45RO-CCR7+CD27+CD95- naive CD8+ T cells expressing CXCR3 (TNR3+). These receptors all stem from a human donor in good health. Some clones in this sample may be carry-over from other donors' samples.

The chain links TRBV13 to TRBJ2-1; TCRdb names TRBD2, which stays unverified in the absence of DNA. The germline gives CDR1 PRHDT, CDR2 FYEKMQ (reference sequence). This CDR3 region has 12 residues. The CDR3 sequence: CASSSGPDEQFF.

The V and J genes are TRBV5-6 and TRBJ2-1; there is no DNA to check the TCRdb D call of TRBD1. The CDR3 covers 13 residues. Germline V lookup: CDR1 SGHDT, CDR2 YYEEEE. The CDR3 sequence is CASNPDPVDEQFF.

V usage is TRBV20-1 and J usage is TRBJ2-7; the D call from TCRdb, TRBD1, cannot be confirmed without DNA. The CDR3 is 14 residues long. Germline CDR1 and CDR2: DFQATT and SNEGSKA (reference sequence). The CDR3 sequence is CSASLRQGAYEQYF.

This chain joins TRBV7-2 and TRBJ2-5; the D gene TCRdb calls, TRBD1, cannot be checked with no DNA. This CDR3 region has 15 residues. The germline V gene has CDR1 SGHTA and CDR2 FQGNSA. CDR3 sequence reads: CASSLDRVRKETQYF.

The chain links TRBV29-1 to TRBJ2-3; with no DNA, the TCRdb D assignment of TRBD1 cannot be verified. Per the germline V gene, CDR1 is SQVTM and CDR2 is ANQGSEA. The CDR3 contains 18 residues. Here the CDR3 reads CSVDGAGGGRPPFDTQYF.

CDR3 loop: CASSLADGSNQPQHF. The rearrangement joins TRBV7-6 to TRBJ1-5. The CDR3 sequence is 15 residues long. CDR1 is SGHVS, CDR2 FNYEAQ, per germline. The full variable domain, rest sourced from reference TRBV7-6 and TRBJ1-5, is GAGVSQSPRYKVTKRGQDVALRCDPISGHVSLYWYRQALGQGPEFLTYFNYEAQQDKSGLPNDRFSAERPEGSISTLTIQRTEQRDSAMYRCASSLADGSNQPQHFGDGTRLSIL.

The chain combines TRBV27 with TRBJ1-1; TCRdb indicates TRBD1, and absent DNA this call remains unverified. Looked up from germline, CDR1 is MNHEY and CDR2 is SMNVEV (reference sequence). The CDR3 contains 15 residues. The CDR3 sequence is CASSHPAGADTEAFF.

This chain connects TRBV27 to TRBJ2-1. Germline values: CDR1 MNHEY, CDR2 SMNVEV (reference sequence). CDR3 length: 12 amino acids. CDR3 protein: CASSFNYNEQFF.

This chain's CDR3 is CSARVPSTRGSPLHF. The rearrangement uses TRBV20-1 and TRBJ1-6; no DNA is available, so the TRBD1 call from TCRdb remains unchecked. CDR3 length: 15 residues. Per germline, CDR1 DFQATT and CDR2 SNEGSKA (reference sequence).

The chain links TRBV20-1 to TRBJ2-1; the TCRdb call, TRBD1, lacks DNA for checking. In germline, CDR1 is DFQATT, CDR2 SNEGSKA (reference sequence). The CDR3 has 15 amino acids. This CDR3 is CSARGGQGPSNEQFF.